The source of this TCR beta chain is a study of cytomegalovirus exposure and HLA in healthy donors. CDR1 and CDR2 from the germline V gene are SGDLS and YYNGEE. Unmatched junction bases numbered 3, after V lost 3 bases and J lost 4 bases. This CDR3 region has 15 residues. Primers included in the PCR were 60 Vbeta and 13 Jbeta primers. Data came from immunoSEQ multiplex PCR; TCRdb stores just in-frame clones and leaves some out. The sample includes 70,000 or so clones. The study, taken as a whole, reports: Segments of the TCR beta V type were, in most cases, productive about 87% or about 30% of the time in an earlier analysis. Roughly even sequencing depth across donors was the assumption behind the presence/absence analyses. The likely origin of a cluster of highly shared sequence variants was a sequencing artifact.

To note about this clone: No antigen is known for it.

This chain links TRBV9 with TRBJ2-3, with TRBD2 matching 12 bases. The sequencing input was PBMCs. The clonotype was recovered from a man in his forties in good health and CMV-seronegative. DNA of the CDR3: TGTGCCAGCAGCGCCTCTAGCGGGGGGGCAGATACGCAGTATTTT. This gives the protein CASSASSGGADTQYF.